The 18 T cell receptor beta chains reported below all come from one sample, sequenced in a study of shared clonotypes between healthy human individuals. TCRdb's copy holds only in-frame clones and misses some; the assay was immunoSEQ multiplex PCR. Of some 240,000 clones in the sample, 65% were seen once. The sequencing sample was made of memory CD4+ T cells sorted from blood. As for subset: CD45RA-negative fraction. The receptor set was obtained from a man younger than 45 in good health.

This clone was detected only a few times. This chain connects TRBV10-2 to TRBJ1-2; 7 bases map to TRBD1. This CDR3 comprises 16 residues. Looked up from germline, CDR1 is WSHSY and CDR2 is SAAADI. V lost 8 bases to trimming and J lost 1 base; unmatched junction nucleotides: 13. The CDR3 nucleotides are TGCGCCAGCGGTAACAGGGGTCTTCTGATTAACTATGGCTACACCTTC. Translating it yields CASGNRGLLINYGYTF.

The genes are TRBV28 and TRBJ1-2; no clear D gene. The V and J ends lost 3 bases and 13 bases respectively, with 15 bases between them. CDR3 length: 12 amino acids. From germline, CDR1 is MDHEN and CDR2 SYDVKM. The CDR3 loop is CASSFVTGICTF. The CDR3 bases are TGTGCCAGCAGTTTCGTCACGGGTATTTGCACCTTC.

The chain recombines TRBV29-1 with TRBJ2-7; D is possibly TRBD2 (7 bases). This CDR3 contains 13 residues. Trimming pared 4 bases from V and 3 bases from J, leaving 13 bases between. The germline V gene has CDR1 SQVTM and CDR2 ANQGSEA. CDR3 residues: CSVGRGGGYEQYF. CDR3 DNA sequence: TGCAGCGTTGGGAGGGGGGGCGGCTACGAGCAGTACTTC.

This clone was recorded a few times. The chain couples TRBV4-1 to TRBJ2-5, with 14 nucleotides matching TRBD2. This CDR3 has 17 residues. Losses at the gene ends were 3 bases for V and 2 bases for J; bases not matched to a gene: 5. Germline CDR1 reads MGHRA; CDR2 reads YSYEKL. CDR3 in amino acids: CASSQTSGRAGQETQYF. DNA of the CDR3: TGCGCCAGCAGCCAGACTAGCGGGAGGGCCGGACAAGAGACCCAGTACTTC.

This clone was counted only a few times. The chain links TRBV28 to TRBJ1-5; D gene uncertain. V dropped 5 bases and J dropped 2 bases, with 10 bases sitting between them. Per germline, CDR1 MDHEN and CDR2 SYDVKM. This CDR3 contains 14 residues. CDR3 loop: CASSRWSGNQPQHF. CDR3 DNA sequence: TGTGCCAGCAGTCGTTGGTCCGGCAATCAGCCCCAGCATTTT.

The V gene is TRBV11-2, the J gene TRBJ2-3, with D perhaps matching TRBD2 (7 bases). CDR1 SGHAT and CDR2 FQNNGV come from the germline V gene. V gave up 2 bases and J gave up 0 bases, with 12 bases separating them. The CDR3 runs to 16 residues. The CDR3 reads CASSLRRGGSTDTQYF. The CDR3 nucleotides are TGTGCCAGCAGCTTACGGAGGGGGGGCAGCACAGATACGCAGTATTTT.

This clone has a handful of counts. The chain links TRBV5-4 to TRBJ1-1; D ambiguous. Germline lookup yields CDR1 SGHNT and CDR2 YYREEE (reference sequence). The CDR3 runs to 17 residues. Trimming removed 0 bases at V and 1 base at J, with 16 bases between. The CDR3 DNA reads as TGTGCCAGCAGCTTGGCTAACCTCCGAAGCGAGAACACTGAAGCTTTCTTT. This translates into CASSLANLRSENTEAFF.

In DNA, the CDR3 is TGTGCCAGCAGCTCGCGGACGGCCTTGGAGCAGTACTTC. This sequence encodes CASSSRTALEQYF. This chain joins TRBV7-9 and TRBJ2-7; no clear D gene. CDR3 length: 13 residues. Between the trimmed V and J ends, which lost 4 bases and 7 bases, there was a span of 14 bases. Germline CDR1 is SEHNR and CDR2 is FQNEAQ (reference sequence).

The rearrangement joins TRBV5-5 to TRBJ2-3; 9 bases are a match to TRBD1. CDR3 length equals 16 residues. Germline values: CDR1 SGHKS, CDR2 YYEKEE (reference sequence). Trimming removed 2 bases from V and 14 bases from J; junction bases left unmatched: 18. The CDR3 coding sequence is TGTGCCAGCAGCTTAGGTTCAGGACAGGGGTTGCAGTCGAGGTATTTT. Amino acid sequence: CASSLGSGQGLQSRYF.

The CDR3 protein is CATESGRAGDTQYF. The CDR3 DNA reads as TGTGCCACGGAAAGCGGGAGGGCCGGAGATACGCAGTATTTT. The chain combines TRBV19 with TRBJ2-3, with 10 bases that match TRBD2. The J segment lost 5 bases and the V segment lost 10 bases, leaving 9 bases of the junction unmatched. The CDR3 runs 14 residues. The germline V gene encodes CDR1 LNHDA and CDR2 SQIVND (reference sequence). The full variable domain, with the rest looked up from reference TRBV19 and TRBJ2-3, is DGGITQSPKYLFRKEGQNVTLSCEQNLNHDAMYWYRQDPGQGLRLIYYSQIVNDFQKGDIAEGYSVSREKKESFPLTVTSAQKNPTAFYLCATESGRAGDTQYFGPGTRLTVL.

The CDR3 loop is CAINSLASGTNTGELFF. DNA of the CDR3: TGTGCCATCAACTCCCTGGCTAGCGGGACTAACACCGGGGAGCTGTTTTTT. The rearrangement links TRBV10-3 to TRBJ2-2; 9 nucleotides match TRBD2. Germline CDR1 reads ENHRY; CDR2 reads SYGVKD. CDR3 length: 17 residues. Losses at the gene ends were 7 bases for V and 2 bases for J; bases not matched to a gene: 11.

This clone was detected many times. This sequence joins TRBV6-4 and TRBJ1-1; no definite D call. The V end lost 4 bases, the J end lost 5 bases, and 11 bases lay between the germline ends. The CDR3 totals 13 residues. Germline V CDR1 and CDR2: MRHNA, SNTAGT. The CDR3 sequence is CASSAGSRTEAFF. The CDR3 DNA follows: TGTGCCAGCAGTGCGGGGTCGCGTACTGAAGCTTTCTTT.

The V and J genes are TRBV11-2 and TRBJ2-1; D uncertain. CDR1 and CDR2 (germline): SGHAT, FQNNGV. The CDR3 runs to 12 residues. Trimming took 5 bases from V and 9 from J, leaving 11 bases between them. DNA of the CDR3: TGTGCCAGCAGCCCGCATATCGGTGAGCAGTTCTTC. This sequence encodes CASSPHIGEQFF. The whole variable domain, filled in from reference TRBV11-2 and TRBJ2-1, reads EAGVAQSPRYKIIEKRQSVAFWCNPISGHATLYWYQQILGQGPKLLIQFQNNGVVDDSQLPKDRFSAERLKGVDSTLKIQPAKLEDSAVYLCASSPHIGEQFFGPGTRLTVL.

The chain joins TRBV7-8 to TRBJ1-3, with 11 bases aligning to TRBD1. Germline V gene lookup returns CDR1 SGHVS and CDR2 FQNEAQ. The V and J ends lost 5 bases and 3 bases, in that order; junction bases with no gene match: 12. The CDR3 contains 18 residues. The CDR3 DNA reads TGTGCCAGCAGCGAGACGGACAGGGGGCGATTCTTTGGAAACACCATATATTTT. Translating gives CASSETDRGRFFGNTIYF.

This rearrangement joins TRBV2 to TRBJ1-2, with D unclear. The length of the CDR3 is 15 residues. V lost 2 bases to trimming and J lost 5 bases, with 15 bases between them. Looked up from germline, CDR1 is SNHLY and CDR2 is FYNNEI. The CDR3 nucleotides read TGTGCCAGCAGTGAACAGTGGTCGGCGGGATATGGCTACACCTTC. Its protein product is CASSEQWSAGYGYTF.

The J gene is TRBJ2-3, the V gene TRBV7-8; tentative D call: TRBD2 (6 bases). Germline V lookup: CDR1 SGHVS, CDR2 FQNEAQ. V lost 0 bases, J lost 2 bases, and 9 bases lay in between. The CDR3 has 15 amino acids. CDR3 protein: CASSLAGGYTDTQYF. CDR3 sequence (DNA): TGTGCCAGCAGCTTAGCGGGAGGCTACACAGATACGCAGTATTTT.

The chain has TRBV15 and TRBJ2-5; a possible D gene is TRBD1 (5 bases). Germline-derived CDR1 and CDR2 are LNHNV and YYDKDF (reference sequence). The V end lost 0 bases, the J end lost 0 bases, and 11 bases lay between the germline ends. The CDR3 has 16 residues. The CDR3 spells CATSRDTMDNQETQYF. Here the CDR3 DNA reads TGTGCCACCAGCAGAGATACCATGGACAACCAAGAGACCCAGTACTTC.

This clone is a singleton in its sample. The chain carries TRBV4-2 and TRBJ2-7; 9 bases are a match to TRBD2. From germline, CDR1 is LGHNA and CDR2 YNFKEQ. The CDR3 extends over 16 amino acids. V gave up 0 bases and J gave up 3 bases; unmatched junction bases: 6. The CDR3 is CASSQEQAGGGYEQYF. The CDR3 nucleotides read TGTGCCAGCAGCCAAGAGCAAGCGGGAGGAGGCTACGAGCAGTACTTC.